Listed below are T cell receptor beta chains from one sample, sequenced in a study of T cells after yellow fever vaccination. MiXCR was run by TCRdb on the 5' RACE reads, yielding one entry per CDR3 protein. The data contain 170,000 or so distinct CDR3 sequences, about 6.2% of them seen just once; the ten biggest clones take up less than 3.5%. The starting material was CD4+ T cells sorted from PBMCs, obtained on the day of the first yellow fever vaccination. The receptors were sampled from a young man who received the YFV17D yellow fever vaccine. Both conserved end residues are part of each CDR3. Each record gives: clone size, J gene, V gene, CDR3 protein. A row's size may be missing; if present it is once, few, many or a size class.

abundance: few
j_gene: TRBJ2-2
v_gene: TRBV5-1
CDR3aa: CASSLAVRQTGELFF

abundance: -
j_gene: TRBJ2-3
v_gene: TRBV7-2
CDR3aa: CASRLGRGPDTQYF

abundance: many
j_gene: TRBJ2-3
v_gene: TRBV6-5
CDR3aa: CATYTKTGSPGTDTQYF

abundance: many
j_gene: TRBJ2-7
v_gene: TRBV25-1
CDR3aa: CASSEIRGPPYEQYF

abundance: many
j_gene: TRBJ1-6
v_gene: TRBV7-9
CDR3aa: CASSTLGTYNSPLHF

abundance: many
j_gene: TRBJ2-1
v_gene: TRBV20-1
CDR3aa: CSAPSRSGVDNEQFF

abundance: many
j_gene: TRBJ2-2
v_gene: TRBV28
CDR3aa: CAGQGSTGELFF

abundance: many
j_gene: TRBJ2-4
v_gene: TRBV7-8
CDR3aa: CASSFVLAGGAKNIQYF

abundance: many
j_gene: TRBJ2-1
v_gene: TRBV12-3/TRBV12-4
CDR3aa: CASSYGQVIYNEQFF

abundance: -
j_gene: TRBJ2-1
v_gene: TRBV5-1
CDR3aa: CASSLAYNEQFF

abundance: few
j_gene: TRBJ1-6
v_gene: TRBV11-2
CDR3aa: CASSLEAGRNTSPLHF

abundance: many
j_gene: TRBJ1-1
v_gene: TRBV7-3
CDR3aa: CASSLGSGSTEAFF

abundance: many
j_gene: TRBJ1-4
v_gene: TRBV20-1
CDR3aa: CSARDPKQGAEKLFF

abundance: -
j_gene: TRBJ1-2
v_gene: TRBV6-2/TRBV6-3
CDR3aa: CAISYRAAYGYTF

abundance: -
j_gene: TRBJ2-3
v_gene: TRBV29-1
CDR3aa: CSVENSGATDTQYF

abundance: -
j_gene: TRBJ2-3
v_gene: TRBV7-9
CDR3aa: CASSFDTGGTDTQYF

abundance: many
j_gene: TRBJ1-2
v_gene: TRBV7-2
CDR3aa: CASSLEANIGYTF

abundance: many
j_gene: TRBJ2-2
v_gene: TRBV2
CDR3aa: CASSENRGGYGELFF

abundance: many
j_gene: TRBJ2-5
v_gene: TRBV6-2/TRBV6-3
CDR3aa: CASRQDRAAQETQYF

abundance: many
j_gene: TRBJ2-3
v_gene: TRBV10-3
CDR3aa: CATANGAGLTDTQYF

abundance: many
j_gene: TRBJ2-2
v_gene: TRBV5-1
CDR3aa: CASNDRDNTGELFF

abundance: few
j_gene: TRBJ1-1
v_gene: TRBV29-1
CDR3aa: CSVERQGNTEAFF

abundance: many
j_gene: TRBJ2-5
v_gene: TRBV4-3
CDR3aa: CASSQAGSRETQYF

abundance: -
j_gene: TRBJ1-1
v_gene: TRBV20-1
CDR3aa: CSATPPRGTLAEAFF

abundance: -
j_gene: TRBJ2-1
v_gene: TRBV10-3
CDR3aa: CAISESTHRASSYNEQFF

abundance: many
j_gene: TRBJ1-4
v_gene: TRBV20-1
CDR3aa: CSARRRRGLELFF

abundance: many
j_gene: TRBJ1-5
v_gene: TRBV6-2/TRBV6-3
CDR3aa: CASNVRYPRNQPQHF

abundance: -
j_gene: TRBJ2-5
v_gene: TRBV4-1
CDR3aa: CASSHPYEQLGRETQYF

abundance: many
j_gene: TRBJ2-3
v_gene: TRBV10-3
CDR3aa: CATTGGGGADTQYF

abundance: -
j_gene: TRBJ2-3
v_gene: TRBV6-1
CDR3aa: CASRSLAGDLDTQYF

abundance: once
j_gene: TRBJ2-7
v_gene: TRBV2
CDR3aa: CASSDRVRAYEQYF

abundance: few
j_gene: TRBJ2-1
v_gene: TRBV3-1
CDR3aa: CASSQSLAGGNEQFF

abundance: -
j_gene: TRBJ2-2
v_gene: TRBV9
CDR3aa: CASSVVPGGLLAGELFF

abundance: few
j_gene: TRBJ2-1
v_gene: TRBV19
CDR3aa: CASSILADDNEQFF

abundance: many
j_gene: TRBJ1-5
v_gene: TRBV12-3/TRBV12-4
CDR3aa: CASSLAYSRGWDQPQHF

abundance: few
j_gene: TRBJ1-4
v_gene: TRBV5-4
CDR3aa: CASSRGGESYEKLFF

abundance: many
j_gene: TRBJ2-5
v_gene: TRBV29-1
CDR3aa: CSVDSWRGFRETQYF

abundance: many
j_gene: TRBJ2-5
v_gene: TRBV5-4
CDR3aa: CASSLLETQYF

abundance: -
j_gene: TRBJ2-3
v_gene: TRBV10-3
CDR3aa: CATISGGEDTQYF

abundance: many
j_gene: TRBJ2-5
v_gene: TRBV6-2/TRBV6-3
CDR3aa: CASSRPQETQYF

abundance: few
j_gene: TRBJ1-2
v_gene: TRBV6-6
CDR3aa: CASSYNGDGYTF

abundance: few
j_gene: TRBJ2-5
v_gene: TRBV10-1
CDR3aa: CASSEARQETQYF

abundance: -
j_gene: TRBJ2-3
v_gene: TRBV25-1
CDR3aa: CASSKTRDRVTDTQYF

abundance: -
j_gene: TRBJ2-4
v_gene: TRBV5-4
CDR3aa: CASSHQGEAKNIQYF

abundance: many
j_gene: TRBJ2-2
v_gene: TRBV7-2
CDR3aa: CASSPLGSTGELFF

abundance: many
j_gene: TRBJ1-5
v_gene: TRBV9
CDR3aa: CASSVSGGDQPQHF

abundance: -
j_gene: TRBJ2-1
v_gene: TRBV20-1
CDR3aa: CRTNSPGTEGYNEQFF

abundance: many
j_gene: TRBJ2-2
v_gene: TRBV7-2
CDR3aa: CASSPWAGGANTGELFF

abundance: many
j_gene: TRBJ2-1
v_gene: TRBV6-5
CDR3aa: CASSYSTGTPYNEQFF

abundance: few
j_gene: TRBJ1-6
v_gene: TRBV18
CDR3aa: CASSPMRGDNSPLHF

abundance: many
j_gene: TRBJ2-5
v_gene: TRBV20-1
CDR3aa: CSARQGETQYF

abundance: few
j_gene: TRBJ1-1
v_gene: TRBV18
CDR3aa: CASSPPGAENTEAFF

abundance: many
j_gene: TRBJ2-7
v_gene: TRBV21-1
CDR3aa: CASSKDGPGQGANEQYF

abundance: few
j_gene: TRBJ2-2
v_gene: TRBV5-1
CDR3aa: CATTDGGVTGELFF

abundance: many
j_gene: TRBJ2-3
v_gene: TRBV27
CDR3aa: CASWTSGGAGGTQYF